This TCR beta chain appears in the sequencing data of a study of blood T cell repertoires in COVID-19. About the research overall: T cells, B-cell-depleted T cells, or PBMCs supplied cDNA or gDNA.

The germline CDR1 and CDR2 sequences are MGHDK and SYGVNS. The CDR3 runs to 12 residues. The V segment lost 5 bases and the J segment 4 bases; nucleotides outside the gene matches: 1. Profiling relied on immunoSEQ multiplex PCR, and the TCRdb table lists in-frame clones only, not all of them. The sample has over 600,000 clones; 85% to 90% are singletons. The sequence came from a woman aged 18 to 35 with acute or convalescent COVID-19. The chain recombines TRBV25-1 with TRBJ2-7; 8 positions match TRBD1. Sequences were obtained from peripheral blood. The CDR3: CASSRTGYEQYF. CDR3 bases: TGTGCCAGCAGTAGGACAGGGTACGAGCAGTACTTC.